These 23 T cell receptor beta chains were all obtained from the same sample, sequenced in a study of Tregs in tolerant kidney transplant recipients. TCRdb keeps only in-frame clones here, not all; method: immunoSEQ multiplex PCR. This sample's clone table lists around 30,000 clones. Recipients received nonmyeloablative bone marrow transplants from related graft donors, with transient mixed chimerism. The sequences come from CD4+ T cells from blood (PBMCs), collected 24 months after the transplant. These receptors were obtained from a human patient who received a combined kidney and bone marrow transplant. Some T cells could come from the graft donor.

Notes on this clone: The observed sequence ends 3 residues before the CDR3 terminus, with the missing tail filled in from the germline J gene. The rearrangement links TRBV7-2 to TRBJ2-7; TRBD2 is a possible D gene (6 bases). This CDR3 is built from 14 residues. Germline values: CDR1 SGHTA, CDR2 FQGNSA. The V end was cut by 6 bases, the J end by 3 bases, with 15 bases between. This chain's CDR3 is CASRLNSGGYEQYF. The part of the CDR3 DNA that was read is TGTGCCAGCAGGTTGAATAGCGGAGGCTACGAG.

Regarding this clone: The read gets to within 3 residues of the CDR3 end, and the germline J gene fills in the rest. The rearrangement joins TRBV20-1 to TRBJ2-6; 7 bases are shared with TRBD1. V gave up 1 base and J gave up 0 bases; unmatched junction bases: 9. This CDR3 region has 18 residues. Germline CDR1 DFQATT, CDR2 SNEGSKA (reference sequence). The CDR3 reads CSARVQDRHTSGANVLTF. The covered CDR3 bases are TGCAGTGCTAGAGTGCAGGACAGGCATACCTCTGGGGCCAACGTC.

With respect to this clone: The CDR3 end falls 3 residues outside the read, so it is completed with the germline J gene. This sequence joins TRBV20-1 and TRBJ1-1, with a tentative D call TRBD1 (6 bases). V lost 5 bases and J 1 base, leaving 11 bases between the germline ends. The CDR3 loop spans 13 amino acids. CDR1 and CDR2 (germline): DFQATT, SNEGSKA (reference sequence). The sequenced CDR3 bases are TGCAGTGCTCCCCAGGACAGGAACACTGAA. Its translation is CSAPQDRNTE. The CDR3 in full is CSAPQDRNTEAFF.

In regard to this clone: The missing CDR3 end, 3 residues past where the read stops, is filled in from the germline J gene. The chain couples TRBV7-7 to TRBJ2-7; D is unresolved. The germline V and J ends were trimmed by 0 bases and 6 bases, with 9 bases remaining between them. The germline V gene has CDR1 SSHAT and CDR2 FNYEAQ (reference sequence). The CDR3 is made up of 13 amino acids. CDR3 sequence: CASSLAERTEQYF. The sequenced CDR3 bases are TGTGCCAGCAGCTTAGCGGAGCGAACCGAG.

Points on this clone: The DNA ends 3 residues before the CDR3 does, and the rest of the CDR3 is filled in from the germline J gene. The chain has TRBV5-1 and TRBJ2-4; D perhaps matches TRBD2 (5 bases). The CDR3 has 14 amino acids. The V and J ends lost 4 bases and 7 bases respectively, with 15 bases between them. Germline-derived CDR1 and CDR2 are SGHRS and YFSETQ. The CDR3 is CASSPSGSGNIQYF. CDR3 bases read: TGCGCCAGCAGCCCTTCGGGGAGTGGCAACATT.

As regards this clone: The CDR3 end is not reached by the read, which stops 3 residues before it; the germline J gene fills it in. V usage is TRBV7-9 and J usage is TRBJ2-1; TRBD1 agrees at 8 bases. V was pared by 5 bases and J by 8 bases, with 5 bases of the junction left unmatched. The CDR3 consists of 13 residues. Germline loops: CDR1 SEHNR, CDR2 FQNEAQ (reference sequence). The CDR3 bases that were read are TGTGCCAGCAGCCACGGACAGGGACATGAG. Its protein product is CASSHGQGHE. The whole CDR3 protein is CASSHGQGHEQFF.

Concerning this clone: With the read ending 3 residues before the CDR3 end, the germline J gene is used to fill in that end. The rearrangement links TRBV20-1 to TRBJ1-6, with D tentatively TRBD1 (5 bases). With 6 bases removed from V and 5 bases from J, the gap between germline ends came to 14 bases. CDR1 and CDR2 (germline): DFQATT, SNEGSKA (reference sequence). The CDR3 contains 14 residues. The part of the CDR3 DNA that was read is TGCAGTGCCAAAAGAGGGGCCGATAATTCACCC. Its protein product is CSAKRGADNSP. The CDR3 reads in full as CSAKRGADNSPLHF.

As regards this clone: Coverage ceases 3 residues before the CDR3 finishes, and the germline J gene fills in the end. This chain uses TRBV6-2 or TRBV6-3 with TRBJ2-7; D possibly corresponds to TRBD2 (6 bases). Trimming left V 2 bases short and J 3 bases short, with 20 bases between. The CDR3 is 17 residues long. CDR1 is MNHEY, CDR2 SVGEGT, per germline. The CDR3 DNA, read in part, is TGTGCCAGCAGTTACCCATCTCTAGCGTATGGGTTCTACGAG. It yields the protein CASSYPSLAYGFYE. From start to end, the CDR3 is CASSYPSLAYGFYEQYF.

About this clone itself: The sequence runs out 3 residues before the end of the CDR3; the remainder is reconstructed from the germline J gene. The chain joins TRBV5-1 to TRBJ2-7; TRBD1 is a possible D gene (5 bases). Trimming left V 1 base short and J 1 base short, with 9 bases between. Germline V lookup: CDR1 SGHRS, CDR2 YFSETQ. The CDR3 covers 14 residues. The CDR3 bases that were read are TGCGCCAGCAGCTTGACGACAGTTTCCTACGAG. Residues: CASSLTTVSYE. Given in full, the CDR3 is CASSLTTVSYEQYF.

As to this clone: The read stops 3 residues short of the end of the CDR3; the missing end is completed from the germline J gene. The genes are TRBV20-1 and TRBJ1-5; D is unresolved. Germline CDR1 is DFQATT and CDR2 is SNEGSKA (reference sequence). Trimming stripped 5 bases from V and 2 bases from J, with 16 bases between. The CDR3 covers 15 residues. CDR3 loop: CSAENEARGNQPQHF. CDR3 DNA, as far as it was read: TGCAGTGCTGAAAACGAGGCCCGTGGCAATCAGCCC.

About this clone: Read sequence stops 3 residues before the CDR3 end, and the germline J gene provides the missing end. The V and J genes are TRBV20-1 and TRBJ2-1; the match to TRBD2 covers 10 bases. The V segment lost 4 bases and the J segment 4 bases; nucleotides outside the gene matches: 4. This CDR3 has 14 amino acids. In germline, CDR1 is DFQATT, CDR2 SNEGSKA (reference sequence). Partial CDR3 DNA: TGCAGTGCTACTAGCGGGAGAAAGTACAATGAG. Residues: CSATSGRKYNE. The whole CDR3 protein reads CSATSGRKYNEQFF.

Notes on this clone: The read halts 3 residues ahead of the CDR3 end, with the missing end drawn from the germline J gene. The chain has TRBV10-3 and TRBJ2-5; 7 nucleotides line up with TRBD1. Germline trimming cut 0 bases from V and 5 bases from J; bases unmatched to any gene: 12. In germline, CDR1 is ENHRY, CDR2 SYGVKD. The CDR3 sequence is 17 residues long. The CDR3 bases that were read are TGTGCCATCAGTGAGTCGACTCTGACAGGGAATCGGGAGACC. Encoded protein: CAISESTLTGNRET. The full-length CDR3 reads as CAISESTLTGNRETQYF.

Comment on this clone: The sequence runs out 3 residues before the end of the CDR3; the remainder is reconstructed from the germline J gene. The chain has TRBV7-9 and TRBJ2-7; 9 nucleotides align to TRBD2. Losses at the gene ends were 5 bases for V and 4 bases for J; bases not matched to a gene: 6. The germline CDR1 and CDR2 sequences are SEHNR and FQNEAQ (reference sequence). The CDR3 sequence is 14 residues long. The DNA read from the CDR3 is TGTGCCAGCAGCCCGGGCGGGGGGGAATACGAG. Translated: CASSPGGGEYE. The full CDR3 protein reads CASSPGGGEYEQYF.

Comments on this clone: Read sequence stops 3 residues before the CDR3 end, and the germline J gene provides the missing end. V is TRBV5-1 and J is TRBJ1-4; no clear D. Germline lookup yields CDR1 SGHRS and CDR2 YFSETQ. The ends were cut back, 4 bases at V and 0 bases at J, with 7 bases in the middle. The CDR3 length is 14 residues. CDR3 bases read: TGCGCCAGCAGCCCCACGGCAACTAATGAAAAA. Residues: CASSPTATNEK. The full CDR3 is CASSPTATNEKLFF.

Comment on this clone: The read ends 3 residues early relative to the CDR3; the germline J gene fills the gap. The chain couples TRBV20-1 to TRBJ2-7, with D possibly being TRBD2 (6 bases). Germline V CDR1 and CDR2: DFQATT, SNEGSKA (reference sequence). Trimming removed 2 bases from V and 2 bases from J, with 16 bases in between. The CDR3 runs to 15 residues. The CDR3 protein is CSARPLSGNTYEQYF. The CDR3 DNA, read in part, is TGCAGTGCTAGACCGCTTAGCGGAAACACCTACGAG.

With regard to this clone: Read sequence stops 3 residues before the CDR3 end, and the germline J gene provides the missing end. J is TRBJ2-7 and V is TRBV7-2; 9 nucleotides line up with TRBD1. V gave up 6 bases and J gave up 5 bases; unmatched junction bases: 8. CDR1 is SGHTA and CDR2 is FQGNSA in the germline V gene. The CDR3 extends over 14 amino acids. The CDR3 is CASRWDREFDEQYF. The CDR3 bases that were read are TGTGCCAGCAGGTGGGACAGGGAGTTCGACGAG.

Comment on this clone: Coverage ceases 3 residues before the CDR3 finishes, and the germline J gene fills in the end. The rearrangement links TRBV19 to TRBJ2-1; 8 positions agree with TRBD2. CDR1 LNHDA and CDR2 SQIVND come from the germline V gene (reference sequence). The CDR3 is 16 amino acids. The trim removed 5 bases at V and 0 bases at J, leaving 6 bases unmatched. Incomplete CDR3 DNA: TGTGCCAGTAGTGAAGCCAGCGGGAGCTCCTACAATGAG. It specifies CASSEASGSSYNE. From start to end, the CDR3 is CASSEASGSSYNEQFF.

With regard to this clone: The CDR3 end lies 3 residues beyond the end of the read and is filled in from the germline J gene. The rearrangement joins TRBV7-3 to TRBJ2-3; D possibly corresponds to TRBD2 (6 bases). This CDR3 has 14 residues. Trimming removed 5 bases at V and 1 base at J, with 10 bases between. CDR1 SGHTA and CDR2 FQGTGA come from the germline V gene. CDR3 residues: CASSDGTRTDTQYF. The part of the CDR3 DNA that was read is TGTGCCAGCAGCGATGGGACTCGCACAGATACG.

The CDR3 DNA, read in part, is TGTGCCAGCAGCACCCCGGGACAGGTACCCCAAGAGACC. Protein product: CASSTPGQVPQET. The whole CDR3 region reads CASSTPGQVPQETQYF. This sequence joins TRBV6-2 or TRBV6-3 and TRBJ2-5; 8 positions match TRBD1. Coverage ceases 3 residues before the CDR3 finishes, and the germline J gene fills in the end. The CDR3 is 16 residues long. Losses at the gene ends were 6 bases for V and 1 base for J; bases not matched to a gene: 10. Germline values: CDR1 MNHEY, CDR2 SVGEGT.

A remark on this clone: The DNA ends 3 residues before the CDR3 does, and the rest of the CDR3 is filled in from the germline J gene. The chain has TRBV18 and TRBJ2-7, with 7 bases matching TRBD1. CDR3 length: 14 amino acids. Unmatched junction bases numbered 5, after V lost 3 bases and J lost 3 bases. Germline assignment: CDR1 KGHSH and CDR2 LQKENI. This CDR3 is CASSPGQTFYEQYF. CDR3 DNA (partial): TGTGCCAGCTCACCGGGACAGACCTTCTACGAG.

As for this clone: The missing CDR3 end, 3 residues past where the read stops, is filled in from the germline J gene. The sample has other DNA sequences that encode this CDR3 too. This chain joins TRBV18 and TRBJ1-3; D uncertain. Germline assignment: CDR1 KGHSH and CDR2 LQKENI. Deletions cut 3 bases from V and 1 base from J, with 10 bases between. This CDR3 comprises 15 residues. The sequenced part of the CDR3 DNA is TGTGCCAGCTCACCTAGAGATAGTTCTGGAAACACC. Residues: CASSPRDSSGNT. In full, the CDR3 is CASSPRDSSGNTIYF.

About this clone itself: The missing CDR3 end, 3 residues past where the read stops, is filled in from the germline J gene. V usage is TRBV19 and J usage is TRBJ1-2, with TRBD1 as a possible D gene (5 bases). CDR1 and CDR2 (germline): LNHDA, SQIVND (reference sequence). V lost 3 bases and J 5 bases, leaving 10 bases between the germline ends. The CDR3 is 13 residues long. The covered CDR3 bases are TGTGCCAGTAGTATTTTTGAGGGGTATGGC. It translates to CASSIFEGYG. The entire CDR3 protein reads CASSIFEGYGYTF. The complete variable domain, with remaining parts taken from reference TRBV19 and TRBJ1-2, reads DGGITQSPKYLFRKEGQNVTLSCEQNLNHDAMYWYRQDPGQGLRLIYYSQIVNDFQKGDIAEGYSVSREKKESFPLTVTSAQKNPTAFYLCASSIFEGYGYTFGSGTRLTVV.

The CDR3 region is CAWATGDTQYF. CDR3 DNA (partial): TGTGCCTGGGCAACAGGAGATACG. This chain joins TRBV30 and TRBJ2-3, with D tentatively TRBD1 (5 bases). The sequenced fragment ends 3 residues before the CDR3 boundary, so the rest is inferred from the germline J gene. This CDR3 has 11 amino acids. Per germline, CDR1 GTSNPN and CDR2 SVGIG (reference sequence). Trimming pared 5 bases from V and 5 bases from J, leaving 8 bases between. Variable domain in full (rest from reference TRBV30 and TRBJ2-3): SQTIHQWPATLVQPVGSPLSLECTVEGTSNPNLYWYRQAAGRGLQLLFYSVGIGQISSEVPQNLSASRPQDRQFILSSKKLLLSDSGFYLCAWATGDTQYFGPGTRLTVL.